Listed below are T cell receptor beta chains from one sample, sequenced in a study of spatial heterogeneity in lung cancer. TCRdb independently ran MiXCR on the 5' RACE reads; one entry per CDR3 protein. The table has tens of thousands of distinct CDR3 sequences, more than 4.5% seen once; the top ten hold 24%. Sequences were derived from PBMCs, sampled at follow-up. The receptors come from a female donor with early-stage non-small cell lung cancer. Both conserved end residues are part of each CDR3. Fields, in order: CDR3 length, J gene, V gene, D gene, clone size, CDR3 protein, CDR3 DNA. D genes are given only for firm matches. Clone size is shown for a subset of rows, as once, few, many or a class of expanded clone.

15 | TRBJ2-5 | TRBV20-1 | . | many | CSAHPYAGMMETQYF | TGCAGTGCCCACCCCTACGCGGGTATGATGGAGACCCAGTACTTC
14 | TRBJ2-3 | TRBV28 | . | many | CASSLPGHTDTQYF | TGTGCCAGCAGTTTACCGGGACACACAGATACGCAGTATTTT
14 | TRBJ1-6 | TRBV5-1 | . | many | CASSLRQGDSPLHF | TGCGCCAGCAGCTTGAGGCAGGGAGATTCACCCCTCCACTTT
14 | TRBJ2-1 | TRBV5-6 | TRBD2 | large | CASSWTSGTGEQFF | TGTGCCAGCAGCTGGACTAGCGGGACTGGGGAGCAGTTCTTC
14 | TRBJ1-4 | TRBV24-1 | TRBD1 | many | CATSDGTGNEKLFF | TGTGCCACCAGTGACGGGACAGGGAACGAAAAACTGTTTTTT
14 | TRBJ1-5 | TRBV5-5 | . | many | CASSISQGYQPQHF | TGTGCCAGCAGCATATCGCAGGGGTATCAGCCCCAGCATTTT
15 | TRBJ2-1 | TRBV18 | TRBD1 | many | CASSPPGQRYNEQFF | TGTGCCAGCTCACCACCGGGACAGCGCTACAATGAGCAGTTCTTC
13 | TRBJ2-7 | TRBV29-1 | . | many | CSVEQGPSYEQYF | TGCAGCGTAGAACAGGGTCCCTCCTACGAGCAGTACTTC
15 | TRBJ2-2 | TRBV7-2 | . | few | CASSLESVATGELFF | TGTGCCAGCAGCTTAGAAAGTGTGGCCACCGGGGAGCTGTTTTTT
14 | TRBJ2-7 | TRBV11-2 | . | . | CASSLVQGNYEQYF | TGTGCCAGCAGCTTAGTACAGGGAAACTACGAGCAGTACTTC
18 | TRBJ2-3 | TRBV9 | . | many | CASSVAEGQGRSTDTQYF | TGTGCCAGCAGCGTAGCTGAAGGGCAAGGGAGAAGCACAGATACGCAGTATTTT
15 | TRBJ1-4 | TRBV5-1 | . | many | CASSLGPQEGEKLFF | TGCGCCAGCAGCTTGGGGCCCCAGGAAGGTGAAAAACTGTTTTTT
15 | TRBJ2-1 | TRBV24-1 | . | many | CATSDPPGREGEQFF | TGTGCCACCAGTGATCCCCCGGGACGGGAAGGGGAGCAGTTCTTC
15 | TRBJ1-3 | TRBV3-1 | . | many | CASSPLGGQGNTIYF | TGTGCCAGCAGCCCCCTGGGGGGGCAAGGGAACACCATATATTTT
17 | TRBJ2-3 | TRBV6-6 | . | . | CASSSQGFSGGADTQYF | TGTGCCAGCAGTTCACAGGGTTTCTCGGGCGGGGCAGATACGCAGTATTTT
12 | TRBJ2-3 | TRBV7-9 | . | many | CASSPRSNTQYF | TGTGCCAGCAGCCCCCGGTCGAATACGCAGTATTTT
15 | TRBJ1-5 | TRBV4-3 | . | many | CASSQARGPNQPQHF | TGCGCCAGCAGCCAAGCGCGGGGTCCCAATCAGCCCCAGCATTTT
15 | TRBJ2-7 | TRBV3-1 | TRBD1 | . | CASSQAPGQSYEQYF | TGTGCCAGCAGCCAGGCCCCGGGACAGTCCTACGAGCAGTACTTC
16 | TRBJ1-1 | TRBV6-6 | . | many | CASIPSAGAGNTEAFF | TGTGCCAGCATCCCCAGCGCCGGGGCTGGGAACACTGAAGCTTTCTTT
16 | TRBJ2-3 | TRBV10-3 | TRBD2 | many | CAISDGSSGGMGTQYF | TGTGCCATCAGTGATGGAAGTAGCGGGGGGATGGGTACGCAGTATTTT
12 | TRBJ2-5 | TRBV11-2 | . | many | CASSPGDETQYF | TGTGCCAGCAGCCCCGGGGATGAGACCCAGTACTTC
13 | TRBJ2-2 | TRBV24-1 | . | many | CATSQRDTGELFF | TGTGCCACCAGTCAGAGGGACACCGGGGAGCTGTTTTTT
16 | TRBJ2-3 | TRBV12-3/TRBV12-4 | . | few | CASSFGSGRSTDTQYF | TGTGCCAGCAGTTTCGGTTCAGGGCGAAGCACAGATACGCAGTATTTT
14 | TRBJ1-1 | TRBV5-1 | . | many | CASSLWGGDTEAFF | TGCGCCAGCAGCTTGTGGGGGGGAGACACTGAAGCTTTCTTT
13 | TRBJ2-3 | TRBV29-1 | . | many | CSVDPGHTDTQYF | TGCAGCGTTGACCCGGGGCACACAGATACGCAGTATTTT
15 | TRBJ1-1 | TRBV6-2/TRBV6-3 | TRBD1 | many | CASSPHITGGTEAFF | TGTGCCAGCAGCCCTCATATTACAGGGGGGACTGAAGCTTTCTTT
16 | TRBJ1-2 | TRBV27 | TRBD1 | many | CASSSPILGQHYGYTF | TGTGCCAGCAGTTCCCCCATTTTGGGACAGCACTATGGCTACACCTTC
15 | TRBJ2-2 | TRBV7-2 | . | many | CASSLDALNTGELFF | TGTGCCAGCAGCTTAGACGCGCTGAACACCGGGGAGCTGTTTTTT
13 | TRBJ2-7 | TRBV3-1 | . | many | CASSQVDGAEQYF | TGTGCCAGCAGCCAAGTGGACGGGGCCGAGCAGTACTTC
18 | TRBJ1-6 | TRBV27 | . | many | CASSVRRDKSSYNSPLHF | TGTGCCAGCAGTGTACGCCGGGACAAGAGCTCCTATAATTCACCCCTCCACTTT
14 | TRBJ2-2 | TRBV5-1 | . | . | CASSLLANTGELFF | TGCGCCAGCAGCTTGTTAGCTAACACCGGGGAGCTGTTTTTT
14 | TRBJ2-2 | TRBV7-2 | . | many | CASSFTGVTGELFF | TGTGCCAGCAGCTTTACCGGGGTAACCGGGGAGCTGTTTTTT
14 | TRBJ1-1 | TRBV7-3 | . | many | CASSLAPASTEAFF | TGTGCCAGCAGCTTAGCCCCGGCGAGTACTGAAGCTTTCTTT
12 | TRBJ2-2 | TRBV7-2 | . | many | CASSRNTGELFF | TGTGCCAGCAGCCGGAACACCGGGGAGCTGTTTTTT
15 | TRBJ2-6 | TRBV7-2 | . | many | CASSLEGTGANVLTF | TGTGCCAGCAGCTTAGAAGGCACTGGGGCCAACGTCCTGACTTTC